The clone carrying this TCR beta chain was detected a few times. The assay was immunoSEQ multiplex PCR, and TCRdb's table has in-frame clones only and misses some. Here the sample spans over 450,000 clones, 85% to 90% being singletons. The sample is drawn from a study of blood T cell repertoires in COVID-19. The CDR3 runs 12 residues. Germline V gene lookup returns CDR1 KGHDR and CDR2 SFDVKD. The ends were cut back, 10 bases at V and 5 bases at J, with 10 bases in the middle. Sequencing was performed on peripheral blood. This chain links TRBV24-1 with TRBJ2-2; D perhaps matches TRBD2 (5 bases). This TCR was recovered from a man aged 18 to 29 with COVID-19, enrolled during active disease. CDR3 sequence (DNA): TGTGCCACTAAGGGAGAAACCGGGGAGCTGTTTTTT. Amino acids: CATKGETGELFF.